The 7 T cell receptor beta chains in this list originate from one sample, sequenced in a study of T cells after yellow fever vaccination. TCRdb used MiXCR to reprocess the 5' RACE reads, holding one entry per CDR3 protein. The sample records about 120,000 distinct CDR3 sequences, under 9% being singletons. This specimen consisted of CD8+ T cells sorted from PBMCs, obtained 45 days after the yellow fever booster vaccination. Receptors originate from a man younger than 40 who received the YFV17D yellow fever vaccine.

In this sample, this clonotype turned up many times. One junction end does not reproduce the germline sequence, and a read error may be involved. The chain couples TRBV7-7 to TRBJ2-1; 10 nucleotides match TRBD2. Germline CDR1 is SSHAT and CDR2 is FNYEAQ (reference sequence). The length of the CDR3 is 15 residues. CDR3 DNA sequence: TGTGCTAGCAGCACCGGACTAGCGGATTACAATGAGCAGTTCTTC. Residues: CASSTGLADYNEQFF.

This clonotype has at least ten counts. This chain links TRBV3-1 with TRBJ2-7; a weak D match, TRBD1 (6 bases). The CDR3 contains 14 residues. The germline V gene encodes CDR1 LGHDT and CDR2 YNNKEL (reference sequence). The V gene lost 7 bases and the J gene lost 3 bases, with 16 bases spanning the gap. Here the CDR3 DNA reads TGTGCCAGCACCCCAGGGGACACACACTACGAGCAGTACTTC. Translated, it gives CASTPGDTHYEQYF.

This clonotype was counted ten times or more. Here the CDR3 DNA reads TGCAGTGCTAGGGCCGTCTCCTACAATGAGCAGTTCTTC. Translating it yields CSARAVSYNEQFF. The chain couples TRBV20-1 to TRBJ2-1, with D uncertain. This CDR3 has 13 amino acids. Germline V lookup: CDR1 DFQATT, CDR2 SNEGSKA (reference sequence). Between the trimmed V and J ends, which lost 3 bases and 0 bases, there was a span of 6 bases.

This clonotype was seen at least ten times. The chain recombines TRBV7-9 with TRBJ1-2, with no clear D. Germline CDR1 is SEHNR and CDR2 is FQNEAQ (reference sequence). This CDR3 has 13 residues. With 3 bases removed from V and 4 bases from J, the gap between germline ends came to 9 bases. The CDR3 is CASSLGLSYGYTF. For the CDR3, the DNA is TGTGCCAGCAGCTTGGGCCTAAGCTATGGCTACACCTTC.

This clonotype has ten or more counts. The chain carries TRBV6-5 and TRBJ2-7, with D possibly being TRBD2 (5 bases). V was cut by 0 bases and J by 6 bases, with 24 bases left in between. Germline values: CDR1 MNHEY, CDR2 SVGAGI. CDR3 length: 18 residues. CDR3 amino acids: CASSYSVSSGLFGFEQYF. CDR3 nucleotide sequence: TGTGCCAGCAGTTACTCAGTTTCCAGCGGCCTTTTTGGATTCGAGCAGTACTTC.

This clonotype was observed at least ten times. The chain employs TRBV3-1 and TRBJ2-1, with 8 positions matching TRBD1. CDR1 LGHDT and CDR2 YNNKEL come from the germline V gene (reference sequence). There are 19 residues in the CDR3. V shed 3 bases and J 4 bases; nucleotides not matched to a gene: 17. DNA of the CDR3: TGTGCCAGCAGCCATGAGACAGGGGTACAATTAGCCCTTTACAATGAGCAGTTCTTC. Its protein product is CASSHETGVQLALYNEQFF.

This clonotype was picked up many times. CDR3 sequence reads: CASSSIAGYYEQYF. The DNA of the CDR3 is TGTGCCAGCAGCTCTATAGCGGGGTACTACGAGCAGTACTTC. This rearrangement joins TRBV7-2 to TRBJ2-7; 8 nucleotides match TRBD2. The CDR3 length is 14 residues. The V gene end was trimmed by 4 bases and the J gene end by 3 bases; junction bases not matched to a gene: 5. The germline gives CDR1 SGHTA, CDR2 FQGNSA.